This TCR beta chain was identified in a study of blood T cell repertoires in COVID-19. Study details: Collection of acute and convalescent COVID-19 samples took place in the United States, Italy and Spain. T cells, B-cell-depleted T cells, or PBMCs supplied cDNA or gDNA.

Methods used by the authors: Nucleated cell number was recorded as an estimate derived from reference gene primer amplification. The method was immunoSEQ multiplex PCR; TCRdb's version includes in-frame clones alone and lacks a portion of them. V and J calls and clone size follow that table, whereas D and trimming were derived from the DNA. The repertoire holds 200,000 to 250,000 clones, with more than 75% as singletons. This CDR3 comprises 13 residues. Germline values: CDR1 SGHRS, CDR2 YFSETQ. V was pared by 0 bases and J by 4 bases, with 8 bases between. This clone has a single count. The genes are TRBV5-1 and TRBJ2-7, with D unresolved. The sequence came from a woman in her 70s with active or convalescent COVID-19. The sample taken for sequencing was peripheral blood. In nucleotides, the CDR3 is TGCGCCAGCAGCTTGGCCAGCGAGTACGAGCAGTACTTC. It specifies CASSLASEYEQYF. Combining the CDR3 with reference TRBV5-1 and TRBJ2-7 gives the whole variable domain KAGVTQTPRYLIKTRGQQVTLSCSPISGHRSVSWYQQTPGQGLQFLFEYFSETQRNKGNFPGRFSGRQFSNSRSEMNVSTLELGDSALYLCASSLASEYEQYFGPGTRLTVT.